This TCR beta chain was observed in a study of T-cell reconstitution after alpha-beta-depleted transplantation in children. Researchers prepared the TCRbeta library using unique molecular identifiers, the study reports. A single record per CDR3 protein comes from TCRdb applying MiXCR to the PCR reads. The table has about 980,000 distinct CDR3 sequences, roughly 29% seen once. This clonotype appeared a single time. What it binds is unknown. General study findings and limits: Surviving recipient T cells and thymic progenitors produced the high day-60 TCRbeta diversity seen in some patients.

The CDR3 is 15 amino acids. Germline CDR1 reads SGHNT; CDR2 reads YENEEA. Between the trimmed V and J ends, which lost 6 bases and 0 bases, there was a span of 13 bases. The sequence derives from a boy under two years old who had a stem cell transplant for SCID, so the T cells may come from the graft donor. Specimen: PBMCs, mostly from graft donor cells, collected 360 days after TCRalphabeta/CD19-depleted stem cell transplant. This chain links TRBV11-3 with TRBJ2-3; TRBD2 might be the D (6 bases). CDR3 nucleotides: TGTGCCAGCAGACAAGGGACTGCTAGCACAGATACGCAGTATTTT. Protein product: CASRQGTASTDTQYF.